What follows are 13 T cell receptor beta chains derived from one specimen sequenced in a study of CD8+CD57+ T cells in acquired aplastic anemia. Profiles of TCR beta VDJ and CDR3 were generated from a genomic DNA template. In TCRdb, the reads were re-called with MiXCR into one record per CDR3 protein. Among some 150,000 distinct CDR3 sequences, 41% were seen once, and the ten largest hold almost 8.5%. Specimen: sorted CD4+, CD8+, or CD8+CD57+ T cells (not recorded which) from PBMCs. Source of these receptors: a human donor in good health, serving as a control.

The chain is built from TRBV10-3 and TRBJ1-1; no definite D call. V lost 6 bases, J lost 3 bases, and 14 bases lay in between. CDR1 and CDR2 from the germline V gene are ENHRY and SYGVKD. The CDR3 runs 14 residues. The CDR3 loop reads CAIRSGSRDTEAFF. In DNA, the CDR3 is TGTGCCATCAGGTCCGGGTCGAGGGACACTGAAGCTTTCTTT.

This clonotype has only a few counts. The chain employs TRBV11-1 and TRBJ2-5, with unresolved D. CDR1 SGHAT and CDR2 FQDESV come from the germline V gene (reference sequence). With 6 bases removed from V and 1 base from J, the gap between germline ends came to 15 bases. This CDR3 region has 15 residues. This CDR3 is CASRSRDRLQETQYF. CDR3 in DNA: TGTGCCAGCAGATCCCGAGATAGACTCCAAGAGACCCAGTACTTC.

This clonotype occurred many times. The chain uses TRBV9 and TRBJ2-7; 7 bases align to TRBD2. The CDR3 sequence is 16 residues long. V lost 2 bases and J lost 0; bases outside the gene matches: 8. Germline V gene sequence: CDR1 SGDLS, CDR2 YYNGEE. The CDR3 spells CASSVGSGKSSYEQYF. The CDR3 nucleotides read TGTGCCAGCAGCGTTGGGAGCGGGAAGAGCTCCTACGAGCAGTACTTC.

This sequence joins TRBV20-1 and TRBJ2-3; D might be TRBD2 (5 bases). Germline-derived CDR1 and CDR2 are DFQATT and SNEGSKA (reference sequence). V was shortened by 1 base and J by 3 bases, with 11 bases between the two germline ends. This CDR3 spans 14 amino acids. The CDR3 DNA reads as TGCAGTGCTAGAGTGCTAACGGGGACAGATACGCAGTATTTT. Its protein is CSARVLTGTDTQYF.

This clonotype was recorded many times. The chain is built from TRBV11-3 and TRBJ2-7; perhaps TRBD1 as D (6 bases). This CDR3 comprises 15 residues. Germline V gives CDR1 SGHNT, CDR2 YENEEA. V was trimmed by 0 bases and J by 0 bases, leaving 9 bases between them. CDR3 protein: CASSLDMDSSYEQYF. The CDR3 bases are TGTGCCAGCAGCTTAGATATGGACAGCTCCTACGAGCAGTACTTC.

This clonotype has at least ten counts. The J gene is TRBJ2-1, the V gene TRBV4-1; tentative D call: TRBD1 (5 bases). There are 17 residues in the CDR3. CDR1 is MGHRA, CDR2 YSYEKL, per germline. The V end was cut by 0 bases, the J end by 8 bases, with 20 bases between. The CDR3 DNA is TGCGCCAGCAGCCAAGAACAGGTTTCCCAGAACAATGATGAGCAGTTCTTC. It specifies CASSQEQVSQNNDEQFF.

The genes are TRBV28 and TRBJ2-1, with 8 bases fitting TRBD2. This CDR3 has 12 residues. The J segment lost 12 bases and the V segment lost 3 bases, leaving 4 bases of the junction unmatched. Germline V gene lookup returns CDR1 MDHEN and CDR2 SYDVKM. CDR3 protein: CASSLPAGGQFF. CDR3 nucleotide sequence: TGTGCCAGCAGTTTGCCGGCGGGGGGGCAGTTCTTC.

This chain connects TRBV30 to TRBJ1-1, with TRBD1 identical over 7 bases. The V segment lost 8 bases and the J segment 2 bases; nucleotides outside the gene matches: 11. Germline CDR1 is GTSNPN and CDR2 is SVGIG (reference sequence). The CDR3 runs to 14 residues. The chain's CDR3 is CARGGEGGNTEAFF. The CDR3 DNA follows: TGTGCCCGAGGGGGCGAAGGAGGAAACACTGAAGCTTTCTTT.

The chain joins TRBV19 to TRBJ2-7, with TRBD1 as a possible D gene (5 bases). V gave up 4 bases and J gave up 6 bases, with 16 bases separating them. Germline-derived CDR1 and CDR2 are LNHDA and SQIVND (reference sequence). The CDR3 extends over 14 amino acids. The CDR3 spells CASSKIDGASEQYF. CDR3 nucleotide sequence: TGTGCCAGTAGTAAAATAGATGGGGCTTCCGAGCAGTACTTC.

This clonotype was seen a handful of times. The V gene is TRBV6-1, the J gene TRBJ2-7, with a tentative D call TRBD1 (6 bases). V was shortened by 7 bases and J by 2 bases, with 12 bases between the two germline ends. This CDR3 comprises 13 residues. Germline loops: CDR1 MNHNS, CDR2 SASEGT. CDR3 residues: CASILRGPYEQYF. For the CDR3, the DNA is TGTGCCAGCATCCTCAGGGGACCCTACGAGCAGTACTTC.

The table lists this clonotype with many counts. V and J are TRBV20-1 and TRBJ1-6, with D tentatively TRBD1 (6 bases). The CDR3 has 17 residues. Trimming took off 4 bases at V and 7 bases at J, with 23 bases between the two ends. CDR1 and CDR2 (germline): DFQATT, SNEGSKA (reference sequence). CDR3 coding DNA: TGCAGTGCTACGACAGGAGGACGTTGGACTCCAAATTCACCCCTCCACTTT. Translation gives CSATTGGRWTPNSPLHF.

This clonotype has at least ten counts. In DNA form, the CDR3 reads TGTGCCACCAGCTCTGGGGGCGATGAAAAACTGTTTTTT. Translation: CATSSGGDEKLFF. This sequence joins TRBV15 and TRBJ1-4, with a tentative D call TRBD1 (6 bases). Germline V gene data show CDR1 as LNHNV and CDR2 as YYDKDF (reference sequence). Trimming removed 5 bases from V and 6 bases from J, with 10 bases in between. There are 13 residues in the CDR3.

This clonotype was counted at least ten times. CDR3 nucleotides: TGCAGTGCTAGAGTAGGACGAGGTCGGGAGACCCAGTACTTC. Its protein is CSARVGRGRETQYF. The chain combines TRBV20-1 with TRBJ2-5; no definite D call. V lost 1 base, J lost 5 bases, and 14 bases lay in between. From germline, CDR1 is DFQATT and CDR2 SNEGSKA (reference sequence). The CDR3 has 14 residues.